A selection of T cell receptor beta chains follows, all from one sample in a study of T cell repertoires in cytomegalovirus infection. No antigens are known for them. TCRdb analysed the reads with MiXCR anew, one entry per CDR3 protein. Of about 770,000 distinct CDR3 sequences detected, almost 30% appear once; the ten largest clones hold 10% to 15%. The sample here was cultured CD8+ T cells from PBMCs, taken from culture after CMV antigen stimulation. These receptors were collected from a human donor in good health (CMV status not recorded). Some clones in this sample may be carry-over from other donors' samples. CDR3s include the opening cysteine and the closing phenylalanine or tryptophan.

v_call	j_call	cdr3_aa
TRBV7-2	TRBJ1-1	CASSLEGFLNTEAFF
TRBV27	TRBJ1-2	CASSLIPGPKGDGYTF
TRBV6-5	TRBJ1-1	CASSIREGTEAFF
TRBV4-3	TRBJ1-2	CASSQGTGSASYGYTF
TRBV3-1	TRBJ2-5	CASSHPGQEHQETQYF
TRBV15	TRBJ1-1	CATSRVFEGADTEAFF
TRBV5-4	TRBJ2-7	CASSGWLAGASYEQYF
TRBV14	TRBJ2-1	CASSPIIDNNEQFF
TRBV27	TRBJ2-2	CASTSGVGTGELFF
TRBV6-5	TRBJ2-1	CASSYSAGEYNEQFF
TRBV10-3	TRBJ2-1	CAISDNEGQGHSYNEQFF
TRBV19	TRBJ1-5	CASSIDSLGPYSNQPQHF
TRBV7-9	TRBJ1-1	CASSHGVTEAFF
TRBV4-2	TRBJ1-3	CASSQGQSLSGNTIYF
TRBV5-6	TRBJ2-7	CASSPSTLRATYEQYF
TRBV7-8	TRBJ1-6	CASSKTGGEAPLHF
TRBV7-8	TRBJ2-5	CASSFSSGGTSHWAYQETQYF
TRBV28	TRBJ1-1	CASSYVGGIFGVNTEAFF
TRBV6-2/TRBV6-3	TRBJ2-1	CASSYAVREQFF
TRBV7-6	TRBJ1-1	CASSLNEGNTEAFF
TRBV6-5	TRBJ2-2	CASSGISDRAGELFF
TRBV11-3	TRBJ2-3	CASSLEASGAYTQYF
TRBV5-1	TRBJ2-1	CASSSPNYNEQFF
TRBV7-2	TRBJ2-2	CASSLEGTGFGELFF
TRBV7-9	TRBJ1-1	CASSLDDTEAFF
TRBV28	TRBJ2-3	CASTLDREGEDTQYF